This TCR beta chain was identified in a study of OX40 agonist ivuxolimab in advanced cancers. Overall study context: Ivuxolimab, an agonistic anti-OX40 (CD134) antibody, was given to patients.

TCRdb's table, derived via immunoSEQ multiplex PCR, lists solely in-frame clones and lacks some. Here the sample spans more than 20,000 clones, roughly nine tenths being singletons. Concerning this clone itself: The antigen remains unidentified.

The CDR3 has 18 residues. The germline CDR1 and CDR2 sequences are SGHVS and FNYEAQ. Trimming took 5 bases from V and 6 from J; bases not matched to a gene: 17. Study-level findings and limits: Certain nonresponding patients likewise had low normalized T-cell clonal expansion.

Sequencing was performed on CD4+ or CD8+ T cells sorted from blood, taken in a trial of the OX40 agonist ivuxolimab. This rearrangement joins TRBV7-6 to TRBJ2-2; 8 bases are shared with TRBD1. This receptor was taken from an adult with an advanced solid tumor such as melanoma, head and neck, liver or kidney cancer. DNA of the CDR3: TGTGCCAGCAGCCCCCGCGGACAGGGTAGGGAGGACCCCGGGGAGCTGTTTTTT. The encoded protein is CASSPRGQGREDPGELFF.